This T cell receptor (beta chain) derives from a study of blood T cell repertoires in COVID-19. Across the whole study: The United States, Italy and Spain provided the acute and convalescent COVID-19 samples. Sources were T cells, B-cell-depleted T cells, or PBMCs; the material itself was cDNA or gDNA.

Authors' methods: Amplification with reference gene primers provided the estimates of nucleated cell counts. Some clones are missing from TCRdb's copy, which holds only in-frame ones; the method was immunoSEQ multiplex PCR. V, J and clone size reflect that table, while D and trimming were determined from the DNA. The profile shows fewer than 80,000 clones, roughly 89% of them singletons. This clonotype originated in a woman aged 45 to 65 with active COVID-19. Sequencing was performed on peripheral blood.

In DNA form, the CDR3 reads TGCAGCGTTGTCGGGGGCCAGGGGGCGCACAATGAGCAGTTCTTC. Amino acid sequence: CSVVGGQGAHNEQFF. This rearrangement joins TRBV29-1 to TRBJ2-1; 8 bases are a match to TRBD1. The ends lost 4 bases at V and 5 bases at J; junction bases unmatched: 10. CDR1 SQVTM and CDR2 ANQGSEA come from the germline V gene. The CDR3 extends over 15 amino acids.